This T cell receptor beta chain was sequenced in a study of T cells in tuberculosis. Study information: CD1B tetramers identified T cells specific for mycobacterial lipid GMM.

Whole-study findings and limits: Some low-affinity tetramer-binding T cells may be absent from this sample.

Sequencing of TCR-alpha and TCR-beta chains was unpaired. Method: immunoSEQ multiplex PCR; TCRdb's copy keeps in-frame clones and lacks some. The table has around 50,000 clones, approximately 91% seen once. After thawing and overnight rest, PBMC were stained with GMM-loaded CD1B tetramer, viability dye and anti-CD3 for sorting. C32 glucose monomycolate from Rhodococcus equi was loaded onto the CD1B tetramers. Each donor contributed 75,000 to 100,000 sorted tetramer-negative cells. This clone has just one count. The CDR3 spans 17 residues. The clonotype originates from an adult woman with latent tuberculosis. This sequence joins TRBV21-1 and TRBJ2-1; TRBD2, the table's D call, lacks a check against the DNA. TRBV21-1 is recorded as a pseudogene. The sample was CD1b-GMM tetramer-negative cells sorted from PBMCs. The CDR3 loop is CASKVSSGKQPYNEQFF. CDR3 nucleotide sequence: TGTGCCAGCAAAGTCTCTAGCGGGAAGCAACCCTACAATGAGCAGTTCTTC.